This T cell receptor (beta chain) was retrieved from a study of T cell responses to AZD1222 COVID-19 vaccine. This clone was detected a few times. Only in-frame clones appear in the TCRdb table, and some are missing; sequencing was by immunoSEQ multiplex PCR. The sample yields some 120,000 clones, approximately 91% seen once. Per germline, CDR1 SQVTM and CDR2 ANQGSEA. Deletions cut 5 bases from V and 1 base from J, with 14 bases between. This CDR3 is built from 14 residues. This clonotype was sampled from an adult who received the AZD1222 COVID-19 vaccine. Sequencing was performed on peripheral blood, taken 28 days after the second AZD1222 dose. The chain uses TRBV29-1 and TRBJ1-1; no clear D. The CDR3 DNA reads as TGCAGCGTTTTAGATGCGGGGAGGAACACTGAAGCTTTCTTT. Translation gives CSVLDAGRNTEAFF.